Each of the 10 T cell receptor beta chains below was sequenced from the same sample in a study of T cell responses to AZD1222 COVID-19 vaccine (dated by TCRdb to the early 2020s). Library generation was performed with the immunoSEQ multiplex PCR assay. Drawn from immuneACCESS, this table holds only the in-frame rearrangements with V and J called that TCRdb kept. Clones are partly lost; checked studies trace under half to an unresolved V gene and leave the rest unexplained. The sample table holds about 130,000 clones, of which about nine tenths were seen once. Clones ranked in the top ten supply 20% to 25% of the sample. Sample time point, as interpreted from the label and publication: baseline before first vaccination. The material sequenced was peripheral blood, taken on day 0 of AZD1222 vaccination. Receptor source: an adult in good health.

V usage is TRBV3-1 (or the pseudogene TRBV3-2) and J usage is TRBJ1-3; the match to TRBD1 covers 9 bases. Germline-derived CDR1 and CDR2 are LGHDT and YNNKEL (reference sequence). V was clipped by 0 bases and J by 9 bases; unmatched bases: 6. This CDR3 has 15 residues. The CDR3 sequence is CASSQEGTGMVTIYF. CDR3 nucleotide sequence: TGTGCCAGCAGCCAAGAAGGGACAGGGATGGTCACCATATATTTT.

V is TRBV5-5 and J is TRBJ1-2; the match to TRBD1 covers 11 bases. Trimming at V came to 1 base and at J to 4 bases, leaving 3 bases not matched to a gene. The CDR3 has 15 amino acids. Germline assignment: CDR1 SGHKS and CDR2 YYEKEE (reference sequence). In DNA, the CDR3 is TGTGCCAGCAGCTTGCCCGGGACAGGGGGCTATGGCTACACCTTC. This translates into CASSLPGTGGYGYTF. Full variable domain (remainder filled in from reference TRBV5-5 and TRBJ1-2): DAGVTQSPTHLIKTRGQQVTLRCSPISGHKSVSWYQQVLGQGPQFIFQYYEKEERGRGNFPDRFSARQFPNYSSELNVNALLLGDSALYLCASSLPGTGGYGYTFGSGTRLTVV.

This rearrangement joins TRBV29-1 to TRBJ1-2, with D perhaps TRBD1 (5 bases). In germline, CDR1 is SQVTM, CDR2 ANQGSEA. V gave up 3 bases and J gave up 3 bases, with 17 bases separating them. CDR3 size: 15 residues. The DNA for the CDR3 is TGCAGCGTTGAGAGTCGACAGTCTAACGACTATGGCTACACCTTC. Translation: CSVESRQSNDYGYTF.

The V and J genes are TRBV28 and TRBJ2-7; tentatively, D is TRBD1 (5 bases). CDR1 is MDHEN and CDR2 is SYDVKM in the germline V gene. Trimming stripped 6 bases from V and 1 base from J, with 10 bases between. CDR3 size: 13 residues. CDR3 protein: CASRSPGSYEQYF. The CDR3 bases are TGTGCCAGCAGATCCCCAGGGTCCTACGAGCAGTACTTC. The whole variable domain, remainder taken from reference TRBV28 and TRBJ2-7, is DVKVTQSSRYLVKRTGEKVFLECVQDMDHENMFWYRQDPGLGLRLIYFSYDVKMKEKGDIPEGYSVSREKKERFSLILESASTNQTSMYLCASRSPGSYEQYFGPGTRLTVT.

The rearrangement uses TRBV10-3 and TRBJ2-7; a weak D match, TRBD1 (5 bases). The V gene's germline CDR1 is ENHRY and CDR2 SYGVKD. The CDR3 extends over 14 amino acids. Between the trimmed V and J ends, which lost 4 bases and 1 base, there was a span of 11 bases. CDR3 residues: CAISATTASYEQYF. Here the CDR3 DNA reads TGTGCCATCAGTGCAACGACAGCATCCTACGAGCAGTACTTC.

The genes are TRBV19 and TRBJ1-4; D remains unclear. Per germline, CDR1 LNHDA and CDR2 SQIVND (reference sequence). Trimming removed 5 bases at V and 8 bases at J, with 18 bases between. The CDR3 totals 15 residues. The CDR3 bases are TGTGCCAGTAGTGAGGTGGGAGGTGATGGAGAAAAACTGTTTTTT. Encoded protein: CASSEVGGDGEKLFF.

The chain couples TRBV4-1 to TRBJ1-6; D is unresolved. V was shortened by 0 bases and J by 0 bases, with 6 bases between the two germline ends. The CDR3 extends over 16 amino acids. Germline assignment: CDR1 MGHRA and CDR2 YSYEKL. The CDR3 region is CASSQDRSSYNSPLHF. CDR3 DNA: TGCGCCAGCAGCCAAGACCGTAGCTCCTATAATTCACCCCTCCACTTT.

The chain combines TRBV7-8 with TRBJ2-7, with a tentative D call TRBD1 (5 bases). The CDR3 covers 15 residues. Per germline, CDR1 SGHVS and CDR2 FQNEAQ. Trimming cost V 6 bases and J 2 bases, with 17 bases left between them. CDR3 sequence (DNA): TGTGCCAGCAGTCTCGGAAGTAAGGGGCCCTACGAGCAGTACTTC. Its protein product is CASSLGSKGPYEQYF.

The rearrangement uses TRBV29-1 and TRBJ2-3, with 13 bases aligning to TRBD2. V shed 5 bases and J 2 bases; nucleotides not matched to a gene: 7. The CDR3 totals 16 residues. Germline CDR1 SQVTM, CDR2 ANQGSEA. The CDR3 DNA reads TGCAGCGTTTCGTTACTAGCGGGGGGGGACACAGATACGCAGTATTTT. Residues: CSVSLLAGGDTDTQYF.

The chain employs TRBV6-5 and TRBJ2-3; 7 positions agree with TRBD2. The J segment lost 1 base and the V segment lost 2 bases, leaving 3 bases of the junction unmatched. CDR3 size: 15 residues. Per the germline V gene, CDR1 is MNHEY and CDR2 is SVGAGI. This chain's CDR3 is CASSYQRGRTDTQYF. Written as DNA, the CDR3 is TGTGCCAGCAGTTACCAGCGGGGCCGCACAGATACGCAGTATTTT.